This TCR beta chain was retrieved from a study of identical twins (dated by TCRdb to about 2016). Regarding the study in general: The study deep-sequenced TCR alpha and beta repertoires from monozygotic twins, unrelated adults of various ages and cord blood to test whether fetal clonotypes persist. To rule out contamination, the twin experiments were replicated at different times with different library preparation protocols.

Findings and caveats that apply to the study as a whole: Because the same donors could not be followed over many years, the conclusions relied on cross-sectional statistical analysis. Compared with coincidental sharing between unrelated individuals, an excess of low generation-probability sequences was observed among out-of-frame TCR alpha sequences shared between twins. In monozygotic twins, out-of-frame TCR alpha sharing was systematically underestimated by recombination models, although the models agreed with sharing between unrelated individuals. Fewer insertions were carried by abundant cord blood beta clonotypes; a weaker similar trend was observed in young adult naive repertoires, while no such trend was observed in memory repertoires. The excess sharing between twins in beta out-of-frame sequences was weaker because fewer shared sequences reduced the signal-to-noise ratio. Zero-insertion analyses could be partly confounded by invariant T cells such as MAIT and iNKT, although diverse VJ usage argued against such confounding for most clonotypes.

The CDR3, cysteine through phenylalanine, is 14 amino acids long. The kept DNA is CDR3 alone, 42 bases in frame from the first base. V trim: 7 bases; J trim: 3 bases; unmatched bases: 6. Sequences ENHRY (CDR1) and SYGVKD (CDR2) are obtained from the germline V gene. Only healthy Caucasian donors were included. Miltenyi CD45RO+ enrichment and human naive T-cell isolation kits were used to isolate memory (CD45RO+) and naive T cells from PBMC. This clonotype was seen many times. Its antigen remains undetermined. No per-base quality is available; no much larger clone lies one base away. The library was made by 5' RACE. TCRdb names Illumina HiSeq 2000 as the instrument used. Template switching added a universal primer binding site, and the final cDNA carried a unique molecular identifier that allowed TCR cDNA molecules to be counted accurately. First-strand cDNA for TCR alpha and beta chains was synthesized from specific primers in the conserved constant-segment region. To control for contamination, every cDNA library carried two barcodes: a SMART-Mk sample barcode plus Illumina barcodes. TruSeq adapter sequences along with Illumina sample barcodes were introduced in two successive PCR steps. The Illumina HiSeq platform was used with custom primers to sequence TCR alpha and beta cDNA libraries. The source study handled its data this way. Unique molecular identifiers were extracted from raw reads with MiGEC, and CDR3 positions were determined with MiXCR. Recombination models were inferred per individual with the repgenHMM and IGoR tools using an EM algorithm. Shared clonotypes were analyzed with the tcR package in R, and sharing was normalized by the product of cloneset sizes. To study raw recombination without the effects of thymic and clonal selection, out-of-frame nonproductive sequences were analyzed. Clones were called with MiXCR by TCRdb after fastp trimmed the public reads at Q25, and only in-frame beta chains were retained. Each CDR3 protein gets just one entry, which takes the most common genes and DNA from the rows behind it. The V and J calls were determined by TCRdb, not by the authors. Here the sample has some 240,000 distinct CDR3 sequences; 10% to 13% occur a single time. Less than 12% of the sample lies in the top ten.

Input material: memory T cells sorted from blood. Read against the paper, the sample's cell subset or site label means: CD45RO+ enriched T cells. This receptor was obtained from a man in his fifties in good health. The rearranged chain carries TRBV10-3 and TRBJ2-3; 8 bases in the middle match TRBD1. The DNA reads TGTGCCATCAAAGGTCAGGGGGCGACAGATACGCAGTATTTT. Its product reads: CAIKGQGATDTQYF.